This T cell receptor beta chain was recovered during a study of blood T cell repertoires in COVID-19. CDR3 length: 13 amino acids. The V gene's germline CDR1 is GTSNPN and CDR2 SVGIG (reference sequence). Trimming left V 4 bases short and J 9 bases short, with 16 bases between. Sequenced by immunoSEQ multiplex PCR; TCRdb stores in-frame clones only, minus some. The sample records about 300,000 clones, about nine tenths being singletons. Enrolment of Seattle patients took place during active infection, and they were followed longitudinally. Input material: peripheral blood. The chain recombines TRBV30 with TRBJ2-1, with D possibly being TRBD2 (7 bases). The receptor's source is a woman in her forties or fifties with COVID-19, enrolled during active disease. The CDR3 coding sequence is TGTGCCTGGAAAGGGGGAGGGCCGGGTGAGCAGTTCTTC. Protein: CAWKGGGPGEQFF.